The entry that follows covers one T cell receptor beta chain sequence. Its antigen is as yet unknown. Clones were sequenced by immunoSEQ multiplex PCR, and TCRdb holds only the in-frame ones, with some missing. The table includes around 120,000 clones, around 75% detected once. Unmatched junction bases numbered 3, after V lost 3 bases and J lost 4 bases. CDR1 is MGHDK and CDR2 is SYGVNS in the germline V gene. The CDR3 is made up of 14 amino acids. These data come from a study of radiotherapy plus CTLA-4 blockade in lung cancer. Regarding the study as a whole: Alongside interferon-beta, early blood T cell clone dynamics were reportedly the best predictor of response.

The chain is built from TRBV25-1 and TRBJ1-5; 7 bases agree with TRBD1. The source was peripheral blood, collected from a patient treated with radiotherapy plus ipilimumab. This TCR derives from a human donor with non-small cell lung cancer who had a partial response to radiotherapy plus ipilimumab. CDR3 nucleotide sequence: TGTGCCAGCAGTGAGACAGGGACAAATCAGCCCCAGCATTTT. This sequence encodes CASSETGTNQPQHF.